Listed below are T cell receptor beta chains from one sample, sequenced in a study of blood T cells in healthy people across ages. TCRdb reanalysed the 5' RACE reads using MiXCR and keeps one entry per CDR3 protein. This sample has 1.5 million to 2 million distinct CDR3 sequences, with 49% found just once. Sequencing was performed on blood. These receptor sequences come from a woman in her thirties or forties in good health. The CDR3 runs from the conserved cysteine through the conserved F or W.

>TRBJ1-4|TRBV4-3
CASSQDDSHNEKLFF
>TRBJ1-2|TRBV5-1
CASSLTTDPANYGYTF
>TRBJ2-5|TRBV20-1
CSARAPGTDAQETQYF
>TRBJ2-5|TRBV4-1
CASSPRDSTPTETQYF
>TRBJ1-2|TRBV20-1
CSAGSPVNGYTF
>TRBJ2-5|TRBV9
CASSVSSEETQYF
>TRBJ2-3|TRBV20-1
CSARDTAAGTDTQYF
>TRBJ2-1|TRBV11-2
CASSLPGQGHNEQFF
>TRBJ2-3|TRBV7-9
CASSLFISDTQYF
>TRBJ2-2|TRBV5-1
CASSAGKGLAGNTGELFF
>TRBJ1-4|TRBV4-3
CASSPRVGIEKLFF
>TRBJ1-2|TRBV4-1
CASSQAITGGANYGYTF
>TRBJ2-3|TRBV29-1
CSVTGGRRTDTQYF
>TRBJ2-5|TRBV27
CASSSQGHGVETQYF
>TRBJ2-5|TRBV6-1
CASSPGWGTSQETQYF
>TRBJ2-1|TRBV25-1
CASSDRDNDEQFF
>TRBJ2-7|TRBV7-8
CASSREASGFYEQYF
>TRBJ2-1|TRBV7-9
CASSPLVGAPNNEQFF
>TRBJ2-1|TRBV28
CASSFVGPYNEQFF
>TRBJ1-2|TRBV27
CASSRVGKYGYTF
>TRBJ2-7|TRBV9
CASNVGSGISYEQYF
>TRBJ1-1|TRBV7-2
CASSLDRSLTEAFF
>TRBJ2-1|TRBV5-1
CASRIGHNEQFF
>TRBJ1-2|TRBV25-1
CASSDNQRTGNYGYTF
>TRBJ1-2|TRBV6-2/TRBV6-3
CASSRPGTYGYTF
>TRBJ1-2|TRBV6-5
CASSPSLWGTANYGYTF
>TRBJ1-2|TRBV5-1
CASSLELRANGYTF
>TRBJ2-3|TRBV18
CASSPQAGDTQYF
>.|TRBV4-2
CASSQVTGGLSYEQYF
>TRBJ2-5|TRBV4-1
CASSQERGGANEQYF
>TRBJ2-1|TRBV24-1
CATSDYPTSGDFYEQFF
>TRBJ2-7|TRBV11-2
CASSLVASGVSYEQYF
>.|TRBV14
CASSQDLIEETQYF
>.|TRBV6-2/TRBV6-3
CASSTRTGKPFYEQYF
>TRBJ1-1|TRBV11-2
CASNTLGQVDTEAFF
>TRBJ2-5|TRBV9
CASSVDQMGQTQYF
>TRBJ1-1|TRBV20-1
CSAGPGSVPEAFF
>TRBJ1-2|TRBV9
CATWRAGYGYTF
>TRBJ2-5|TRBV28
CASTSLAGGDETQYF
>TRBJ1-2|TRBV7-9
CASSFGQGPYGYTF
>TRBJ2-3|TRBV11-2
CASTASPGTSTDTQYF
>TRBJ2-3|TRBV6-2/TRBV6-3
CAARGGAYRDTQYF
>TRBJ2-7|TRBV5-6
CASSSANLGTGAYEQYF
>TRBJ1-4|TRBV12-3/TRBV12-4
CASKRQELLNEKLFF
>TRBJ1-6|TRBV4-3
CASSQGQLDSPLHF
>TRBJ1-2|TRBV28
CASSPVVGVSYGHTF